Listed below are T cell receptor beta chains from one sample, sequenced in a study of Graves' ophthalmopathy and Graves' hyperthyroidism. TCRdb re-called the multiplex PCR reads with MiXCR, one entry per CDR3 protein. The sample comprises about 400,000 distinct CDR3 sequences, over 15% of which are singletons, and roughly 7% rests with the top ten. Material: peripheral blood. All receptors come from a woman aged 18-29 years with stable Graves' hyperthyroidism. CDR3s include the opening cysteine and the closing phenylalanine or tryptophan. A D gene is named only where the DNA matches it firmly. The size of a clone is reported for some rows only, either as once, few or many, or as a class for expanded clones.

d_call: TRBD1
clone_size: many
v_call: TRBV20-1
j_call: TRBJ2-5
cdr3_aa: CSARPTGGKTQYF
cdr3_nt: TGCAGTGCTAGACCGACAGGGGGCAAGACCCAGTACTTC

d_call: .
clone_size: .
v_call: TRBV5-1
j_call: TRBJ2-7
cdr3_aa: CASSLGPIFHEQYF
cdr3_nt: TGCGCCAGCAGCTTGGGACCAATTTTCCACGAGCAGTACTTC

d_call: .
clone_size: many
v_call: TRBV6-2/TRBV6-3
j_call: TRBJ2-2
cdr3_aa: CASSYSGVVSGELFF
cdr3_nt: TGTGCCAGCAGTTACTCAGGCGTGGTGTCCGGGGAGCTGTTTTTT

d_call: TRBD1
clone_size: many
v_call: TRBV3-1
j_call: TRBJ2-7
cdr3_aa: CASSPPGQGLREQYF
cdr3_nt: TGTGCCAGCAGCCCTCCGGGACAGGGATTAAGGGAGCAGTACTTC

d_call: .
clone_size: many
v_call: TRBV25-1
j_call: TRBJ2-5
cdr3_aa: CASSARRGQETQYF
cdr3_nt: TGTGCCAGCAGTGCACGCCGGGGGCAAGAGACCCAGTACTTC

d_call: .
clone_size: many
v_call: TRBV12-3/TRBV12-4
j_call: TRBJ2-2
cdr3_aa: CASSPPGVADTGELFF
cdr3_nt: TGTGCCAGCAGTCCCCCAGGGGTCGCGGACACCGGGGAGCTGTTTTTT

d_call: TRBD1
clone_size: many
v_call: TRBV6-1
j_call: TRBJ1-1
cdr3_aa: CASSGGQGTEAFF
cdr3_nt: TGTGCCAGCAGTGGGGGACAGGGGACTGAAGCTTTCTTT

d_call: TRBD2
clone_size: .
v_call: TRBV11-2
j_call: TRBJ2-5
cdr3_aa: CASRPFSGRGETKYF
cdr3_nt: TGTGCCAGCAGACCCTTTAGCGGGAGAGGAGAGACCAAGTACTTC

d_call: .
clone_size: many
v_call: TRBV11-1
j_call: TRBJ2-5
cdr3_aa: CASSLVTGGGYQETQYF
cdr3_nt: TGTGCCAGCAGCTTGGTAACGGGGGGCGGGTACCAAGAGACCCAGTACTTC

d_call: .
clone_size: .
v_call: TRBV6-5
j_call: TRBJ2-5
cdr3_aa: CASSYSAGIETQYF
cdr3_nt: TGTGCCAGCAGTTACTCGGCCGGGATAGAGACCCAGTACTTC

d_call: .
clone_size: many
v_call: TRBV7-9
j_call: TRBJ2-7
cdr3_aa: CASTNRVGHSYEQYF
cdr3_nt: TGTGCCAGCACCAATAGGGTAGGGCACTCCTACGAGCAGTACTTC

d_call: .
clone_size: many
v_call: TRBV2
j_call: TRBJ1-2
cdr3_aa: CASTIRETPYGYTF
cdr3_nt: TGTGCCAGCACTATTAGGGAAACCCCCTATGGCTACACCTTC

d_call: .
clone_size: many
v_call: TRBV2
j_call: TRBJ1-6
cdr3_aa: CASSVGSSYNSPLHF
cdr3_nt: TGTGCCAGCAGTGTAGGGAGCTCCTATAATTCACCCCTCCACTTT

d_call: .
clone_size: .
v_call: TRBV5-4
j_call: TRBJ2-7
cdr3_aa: CASRPGQGFEQYF
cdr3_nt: TGTGCCAGCAGGCCTGGGCAGGGTTTCGAGCAGTACTTC

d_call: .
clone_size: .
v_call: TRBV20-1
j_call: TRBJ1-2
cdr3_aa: CSARDKGLFYGYTF
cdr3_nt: TGCAGTGCTAGAGATAAAGGACTATTCTATGGCTACACCTTC

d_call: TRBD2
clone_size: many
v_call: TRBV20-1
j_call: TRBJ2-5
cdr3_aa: CSASAGGLETQYF
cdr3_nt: TGCAGTGCTTCGGCGGGGGGGCTTGAGACCCAGTACTTC

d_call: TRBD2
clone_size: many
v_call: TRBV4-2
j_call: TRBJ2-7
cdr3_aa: CASSQWFLAGSYEQYF
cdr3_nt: TGTGCCAGCAGCCAATGGTTCCTAGCGGGGTCCTACGAGCAGTACTTC

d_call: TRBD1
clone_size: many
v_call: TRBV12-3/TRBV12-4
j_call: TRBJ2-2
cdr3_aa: CASSLMGRGLTGELFF
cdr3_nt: TGTGCCAGCAGTTTAATGGGCAGGGGGCTCACCGGGGAGCTGTTTTTT

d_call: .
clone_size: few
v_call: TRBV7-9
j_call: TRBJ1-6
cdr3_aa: CASSLQTANSPLHF
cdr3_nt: TGTGCCAGCAGCTTACAGACAGCCAATTCACCCCTCCACTTT

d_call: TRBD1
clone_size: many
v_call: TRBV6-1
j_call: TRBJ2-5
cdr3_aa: CASKWTGEETQYF
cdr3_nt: TGTGCCAGCAAGTGGACAGGGGAAGAGACCCAGTACTTC

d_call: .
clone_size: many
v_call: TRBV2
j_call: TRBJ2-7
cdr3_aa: CASRDRTLNTYEQYF
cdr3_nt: TGTGCCAGCAGGGATAGGACCCTAAATACCTACGAGCAGTACTTC

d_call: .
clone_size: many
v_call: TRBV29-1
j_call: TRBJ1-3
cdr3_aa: CSVGVSGNTIYF
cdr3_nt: TGCAGCGTTGGAGTTTCTGGAAACACCATATATTTT

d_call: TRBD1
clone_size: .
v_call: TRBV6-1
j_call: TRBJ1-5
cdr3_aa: CASRRTGGADQPQHF
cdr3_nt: TGTGCCAGCAGGCGAACAGGGGGCGCGGATCAGCCCCAGCATTTT

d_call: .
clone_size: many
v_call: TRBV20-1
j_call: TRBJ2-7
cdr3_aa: CSARSAASPIEQYF
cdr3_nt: TGCAGTGCTAGAAGTGCAGCCTCCCCTATCGAGCAGTACTTC

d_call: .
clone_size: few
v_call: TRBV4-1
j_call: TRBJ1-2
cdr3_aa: CASSQVGRASYGYTF
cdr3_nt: TGCGCCAGCAGCCAAGTTGGCAGGGCATCCTATGGCTACACCTTC

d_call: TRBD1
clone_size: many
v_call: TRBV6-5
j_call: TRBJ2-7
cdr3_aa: CASSYSGTAYEQYF
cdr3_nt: TGTGCCAGCAGTTACTCGGGGACAGCCTACGAGCAGTACTTC

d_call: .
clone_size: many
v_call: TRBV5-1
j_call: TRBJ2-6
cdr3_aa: CASRHEADGANVLTF
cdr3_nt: TGCGCCAGCAGACACGAAGCGGATGGGGCCAACGTCCTGACTTTC

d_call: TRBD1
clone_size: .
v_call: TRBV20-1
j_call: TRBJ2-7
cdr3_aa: CSALSQGYEQYF
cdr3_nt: TGCAGTGCCCTATCACAGGGGTACGAGCAGTACTTC

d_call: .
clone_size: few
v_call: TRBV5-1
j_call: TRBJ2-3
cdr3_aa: CASSFSGATDTQYF
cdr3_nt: TGCGCCAGCAGCTTTTCCGGGGCTACAGATACGCAGTATTTT

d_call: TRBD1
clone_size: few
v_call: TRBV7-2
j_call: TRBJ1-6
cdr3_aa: CASSNDRDSPLHF
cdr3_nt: TGTGCCAGCAGCAATGACAGGGACTCACCCCTCCACTTT

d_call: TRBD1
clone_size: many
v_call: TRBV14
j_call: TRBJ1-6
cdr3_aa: CASSQVGGAGAGSPLHF
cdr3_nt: TGTGCCAGCAGCCAAGTAGGGGGCGCAGGCGCGGGTTCACCCCTCCACTTT

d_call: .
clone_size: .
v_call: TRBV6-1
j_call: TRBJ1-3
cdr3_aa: CASSGAQGLRNTIYF
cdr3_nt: TGTGCCAGCAGTGGCGCACAGGGCCTTCGAAACACCATATATTTT

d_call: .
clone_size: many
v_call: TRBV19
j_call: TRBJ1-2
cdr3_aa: CASSHPRGQNNYGYTF
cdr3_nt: TGTGCCAGTAGTCATCCGCGGGGACAAAATAACTATGGCTACACCTTC

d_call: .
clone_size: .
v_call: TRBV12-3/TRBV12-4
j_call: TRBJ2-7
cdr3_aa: CASEGDSYEQYF
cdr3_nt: TGTGCCTCGGAGGGGGACTCCTACGAGCAGTACTTC

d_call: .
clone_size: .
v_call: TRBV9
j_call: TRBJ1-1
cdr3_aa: CASSIHGTQNTEAFF
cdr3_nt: TGTGCCAGCAGCATCCACGGGACGCAGAACACTGAAGCTTTCTTT

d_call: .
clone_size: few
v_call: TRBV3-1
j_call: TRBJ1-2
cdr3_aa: CASSQARDGYTF
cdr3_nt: TGTGCCAGCAGCCAGGCGCGGGATGGCTACACCTTC

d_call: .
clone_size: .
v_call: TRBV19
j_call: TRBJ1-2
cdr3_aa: CASSVSPDYGYTF
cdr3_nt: TGTGCCAGTAGTGTCTCCCCGGACTATGGCTACACCTTC

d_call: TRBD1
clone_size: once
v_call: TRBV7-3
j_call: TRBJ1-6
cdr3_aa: CASSADRDNSPLHF
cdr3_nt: TGTGCCAGCAGCGCTGACAGGGATAATTCACCCCTCCACTTT

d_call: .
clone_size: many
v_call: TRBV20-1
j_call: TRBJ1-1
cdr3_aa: CSARAGQKNTEAFF
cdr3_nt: TGCAGTGCTAGAGCTGGACAAAAGAACACTGAAGCTTTCTTT

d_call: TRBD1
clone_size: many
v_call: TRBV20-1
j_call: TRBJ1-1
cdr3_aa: CSARTGGTEAFF
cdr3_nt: TGCAGTGCACGGACAGGGGGGACTGAAGCTTTCTTT

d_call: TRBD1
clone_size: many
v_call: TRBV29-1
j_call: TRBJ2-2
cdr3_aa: CSVPGQGLYTGELFF
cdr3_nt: TGCAGCGTCCCGGGACAGGGTTTGTACACCGGGGAGCTGTTTTTT

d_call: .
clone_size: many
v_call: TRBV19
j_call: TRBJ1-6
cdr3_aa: CASRLGGQDTTPLHF
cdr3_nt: TGTGCCAGTAGGCTGGGGGGCCAGGATACGACACCCCTCCACTTT